This T cell receptor beta chain was profiled in a study of technical replicates of blood from a few donors. Germline-derived CDR1 and CDR2 are SGHAT and FQNNGV. This CDR3 has 11 amino acids. V was shortened by 2 bases and J by 12 bases, with 8 bases between the two germline ends. Clones were sequenced by immunoSEQ multiplex PCR, and TCRdb holds only the in-frame ones, with some missing. The sample records around 92,000 clones, 95% being singletons. The V call is TRBV11-2, the J call TRBJ2-1; D is ambiguous. Specimen: T cells isolated from PBMCs. The TCR sequence derives from a human donor in good health. The CDR3 reads CASSLLSSQFF. In DNA, the CDR3 is TGTGCCAGCAGCTTACTGTCTTCGCAGTTCTTC.